This T cell receptor beta chain originates from a study of tumor-infiltrating lymphocytes in primary liver carcinoma. Total RNA amounting to 500 ng was the source from which TCR beta cDNA was made with a constant-region primer. Construction of TCR beta libraries relied on three successive nested multiplex PCR rounds employing slightly modified ARM-PCR. The first two PCR rounds used TRBV1-TRBV30 primers with a Cbeta primer, 10 cycles each. TCRdb itself ran the multiplex PCR reads through MiXCR, one entry per CDR3 protein. The sample has about 120,000 distinct CDR3 sequences; less than 75% are singletons. This CDR3 spans 14 amino acids. The junction had 4 bases not matched to a gene; V was cut back by 3 bases and J by 5 bases. Looked up from germline, CDR1 is SNHLY and CDR2 is FYNNEI. Bulk tissue was left unsorted, and RNA and DNA were co-extracted from 20-30 mg of it. Those sampled were patients whose primary liver carcinoma was treated by surgical resection.

This chain joins TRBV2 and TRBJ1-1; 9 bases are a match to TRBD1. The sequencing sample was made of tumor-adjacent normal liver tissue. The clonotype originates from a woman in her sixties with primary liver carcinoma and hepatitis B virus infection. The CDR3 coding sequence is TGTGCCAGCAGTGAGAACAGGGGGCGAACTGAAGCTTTCTTT. Encoded protein: CASSENRGRTEAFF.